This T cell receptor (beta chain) was identified during a study of control samples from healthy donors and cancer patients. The protocol was immunoSEQ multiplex PCR, while the TCRdb copy is restricted to in-frame clones and leaves out a portion. The sample shows 110,000 to 150,000 clones, less than 90% of them seen only once. This CDR3 has 14 residues. Looked up from germline, CDR1 is SGHTA and CDR2 is FQGNSA. J was trimmed by 6 bases and V by 6 bases; bases with no gene match: 3. The sequence was collected from a woman in her thirties in good health. The sequenced sample was blood. V and J are TRBV7-2 and TRBJ2-3, with 13 bases fitting TRBD2. This chain's CDR3 is CASRLAGGWDTQYF. The CDR3 nucleotides are TGTGCCAGCAGACTAGCGGGGGGGTGGGATACGCAGTATTTT.